This TCR beta chain was profiled in a study of beta chain features in type 1 diabetes. Study-level results: Shorter templates might be favored by PCR, and equally so in patients and in controls. Moderate but significant shortening of TCRB CDR3s was recorded in all four CD4+ subsets from Type 1 diabetes patients.

As concerns this clone: The antigen is unknown.

The isolated RNA, all of it, was reverse transcribed, so expressed TCRB transcripts were what got sequenced. Here immunoSEQ multiplex PCR was the method, and the copy in TCRdb shows in-frame clones only, minus some. Found here are approximately 58,000 clones, around 60% of them singletons; the top ten hold 0.29%. One heparinised blood draw, averaging roughly 110 mL, came from each donor. Losses at the gene ends were 7 bases for V and 8 bases for J; bases not matched to a gene: 8. The V gene's germline CDR1 is SGHRS and CDR2 YFSETQ. CDR3 length: 13 amino acids. The sequenced sample was stem cell memory CD4+ T cells from blood. The chain is built from TRBV5-1 and TRBJ1-2, with TRBD1 matching over 10 bases. The receptor's source is a woman aged 25-40 years with type 1 diabetes. CDR3 sequence: CASQFGQGEGYTF. CDR3 nucleotides: TGCGCCAGCCAATTTGGACAGGGGGAAGGCTACACCTTC.